This T cell receptor beta chain is drawn from a study of T cell responses to AZD1222 COVID-19 vaccine. The study, taken as a whole, reports: There were mostly white British donors and more females than males, and clonal diversity was possibly underestimated. Spike-specific TCR breadth and depth grew following two AZD1222 doses.

Trimming at V came to 6 bases and at J to 2 bases, leaving 4 bases not matched to a gene. The CDR3 runs to 13 residues. Here immunoSEQ multiplex PCR was the method, and the copy in TCRdb shows in-frame clones only, minus some. Of 130,000 to 150,000 clones listed, about 89% are singletons. This clone was found once. Antigen: not known. The chain combines TRBV12-3 or TRBV12-4 with TRBJ2-7; 7 bases match TRBD1. The sample here was peripheral blood, taken on day 0 of MenACWY control vaccination. The TCR comes from an adult in good health. The CDR3 DNA sequence: TGTGCCAGCAGCCAGGGACAGACCTACGAGCAGTACTTC. Its translation: CASSQGQTYEQYF.